The 7 T cell receptor beta chains below were found in one sample sequenced in a study of shared clonotypes between healthy human individuals (dated by TCRdb to 2018 to 2021). The library relied on the immunoSEQ multiplex PCR assay. As stored in TCRdb, this immuneACCESS dataset retains in-frame rearrangements with V and J assigned. A fraction of the clones does not appear; measured against another copy, unresolved V genes explain less than half of the discrepancy, and the remainder lacks a known reason. The sample contains some 2.1 million clones, roughly 94% of them found a single time. 1.1% of the sample goes to the ten largest clones. For the CD8 naive samples, CD45RO-negative cells were positively selected for CCR7, yielding a CD45RA+CCR7+ population from which TemRA cells were excluded. The sample was naive CD8+ T cells sorted from blood. The cell subset or site label corresponds to: CD45RA+CCR7+. The receptors were sampled from a man between 18 and 35 years old in good health.

The chain is built from TRBV27 and TRBJ2-7, with D possibly being TRBD2 (5 bases). Trimming left V 7 bases short and J 5 bases short, with 15 bases between. Germline V CDR1 and CDR2: MNHEY, SMNVEV (reference sequence). This CDR3 contains 13 residues. In DNA, the CDR3 is TGTGCCAGCACCCCCTACGAGGGAAACGAGCAGTACTTC. It codes for CASTPYEGNEQYF.

The CDR3 reads CASSLDRPYEQYF. CDR3 nucleotides: TGTGCCAGCAGCTTAGACAGGCCCTACGAGCAGTACTTC. The chain couples TRBV5-5 to TRBJ2-7; TRBD1 might be the D (6 bases). The germline V and J ends were trimmed by 2 bases and 2 bases, with 8 bases remaining between them. Germline values: CDR1 SGHKS, CDR2 YYEKEE (reference sequence). The CDR3 sequence is 13 residues long.

This clone came up once. Other DNA sequences within the sample encode an identical CDR3. The chain has TRBV5-4 and TRBJ2-7; 8 bases are a match to TRBD1. Germline V gene lookup returns CDR1 SGHNT and CDR2 YYREEE (reference sequence). V shed 1 base, J shed 3 bases, and the junction held 3 bases outside the gene matches. This CDR3 contains 14 residues. CDR3 loop: CASSLSTGGYEQYF. The CDR3 DNA is TGTGCCAGCAGCTTGTCAACAGGGGGCTACGAGCAGTACTTC. The full variable domain, completed using reference TRBV5-4 and TRBJ2-7, is ETGVTQSPTHLIKTRGQQVTLRCSSQSGHNTVSWYQQALGQGPQFIFQYYREEENGRGNFPPRFSGLQFPNYSSELNVNALELDDSALYLCASSLSTGGYEQYFGPGTRLTVT.

The rearrangement joins TRBV27 to TRBJ2-3; D remains unclear. Germline V CDR1 and CDR2: MNHEY, SMNVEV (reference sequence). The CDR3 has 13 amino acids. V was clipped by 1 base and J by 6 bases, with 8 bases between them. The CDR3 spells CASSLFFGDTQYF. The CDR3 DNA follows: TGTGCCAGCAGTTTATTCTTTGGGGATACGCAGTATTTT.

The chain joins TRBV5-1 to TRBJ1-1, with 7 bases lining up with TRBD1. V lost 4 bases to trimming and J lost 2 bases; unmatched junction nucleotides: 17. The CDR3 sequence is 18 residues long. Germline CDR1 reads SGHRS; CDR2 reads YFSETQ. The CDR3 DNA is TGCGCCAGCAGCCTAACCTGGACAGGACCCACTAAAAACACTGAAGCTTTCTTT. Encoded protein: CASSLTWTGPTKNTEAFF.

This chain uses TRBV15 with TRBJ2-1; possible D gene TRBD2, 5 bases. Germline loops: CDR1 LNHNV, CDR2 YYDKDF (reference sequence). The CDR3 contains 15 residues. V was pared by 7 bases and J by 5 bases, with 18 bases between. The CDR3: CATTFHSEGDNEQFF. In DNA form, the CDR3 reads TGTGCCACCACATTTCACTCCGAGGGAGACAATGAGCAGTTCTTC.

This clone was counted many times. The genes are TRBV27 and TRBJ2-7; 10 nucleotides line up with TRBD2. V lost 8 bases, J lost 6 bases, and 22 bases stayed unmatched. The CDR3 covers 18 residues. CDR1 and CDR2 from the germline V gene are MNHEY and SMNVEV (reference sequence). CDR3 sequence reads: CASSISASGGLSLREQYF. CDR3 nucleotide sequence: TGTGCCAGCTCAATATCCGCTAGCGGGGGCCTGAGTCTCCGCGAGCAGTACTTC.